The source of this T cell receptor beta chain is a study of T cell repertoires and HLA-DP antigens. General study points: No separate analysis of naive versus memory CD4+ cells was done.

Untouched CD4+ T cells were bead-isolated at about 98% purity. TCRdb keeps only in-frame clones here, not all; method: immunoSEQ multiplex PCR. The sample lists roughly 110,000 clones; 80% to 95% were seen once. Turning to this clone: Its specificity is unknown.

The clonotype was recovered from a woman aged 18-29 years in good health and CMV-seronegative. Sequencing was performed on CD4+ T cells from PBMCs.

The CDR3 spells CAISGPGLNTSV. CDR3 sequence (DNA): TGTGCCATCAGTGGGCCGGGACTAAATACTTCCGTC. This rearrangement joins TRBV10-3 to TRBJ2-7, with 7 positions matching TRBD2. This CDR3 has 12 amino acids. Germline V gene lookup returns CDR1 ENHRY and CDR2 SYGVKD.